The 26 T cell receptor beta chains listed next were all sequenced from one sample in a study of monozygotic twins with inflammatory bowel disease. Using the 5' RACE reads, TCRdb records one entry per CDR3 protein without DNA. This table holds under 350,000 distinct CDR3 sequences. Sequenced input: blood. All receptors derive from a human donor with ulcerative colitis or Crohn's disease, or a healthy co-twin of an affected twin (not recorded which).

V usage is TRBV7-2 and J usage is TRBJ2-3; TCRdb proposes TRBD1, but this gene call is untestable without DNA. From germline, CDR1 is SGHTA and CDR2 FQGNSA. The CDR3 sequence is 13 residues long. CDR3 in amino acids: CASTGQGPDTQYF.

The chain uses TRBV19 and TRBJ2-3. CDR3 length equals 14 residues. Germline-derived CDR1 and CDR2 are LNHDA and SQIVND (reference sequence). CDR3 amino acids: CASRSEFSTDTQYF.

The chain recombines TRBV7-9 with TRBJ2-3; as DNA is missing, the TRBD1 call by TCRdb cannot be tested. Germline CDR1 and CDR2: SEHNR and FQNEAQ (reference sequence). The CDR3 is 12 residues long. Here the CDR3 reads CASSPPLGAQYF.

The CDR3 sequence is CASSGNNGQGKGLGAFF. The chain joins TRBV7-9 to TRBJ1-1; the TCRdb D gene call, TRBD1, has no DNA to confirm it. The CDR3 contains 17 residues. Germline lookup yields CDR1 SEHNR and CDR2 FQNEAQ (reference sequence).

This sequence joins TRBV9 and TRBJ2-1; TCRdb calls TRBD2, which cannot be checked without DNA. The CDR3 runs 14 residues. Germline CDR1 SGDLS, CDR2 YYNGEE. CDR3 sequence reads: CASGRTSGTVGQFF.

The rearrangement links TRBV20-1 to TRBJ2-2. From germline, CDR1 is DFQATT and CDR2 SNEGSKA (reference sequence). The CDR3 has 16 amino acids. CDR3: CSARSGGSKNTGELFF.

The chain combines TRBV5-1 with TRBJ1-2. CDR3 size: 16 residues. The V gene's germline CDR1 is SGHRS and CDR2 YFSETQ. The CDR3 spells CASSSGRERINYGYTF.

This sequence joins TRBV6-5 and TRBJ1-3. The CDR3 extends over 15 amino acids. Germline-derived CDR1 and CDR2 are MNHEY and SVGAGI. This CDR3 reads CASSYTWGSGNTIYF.

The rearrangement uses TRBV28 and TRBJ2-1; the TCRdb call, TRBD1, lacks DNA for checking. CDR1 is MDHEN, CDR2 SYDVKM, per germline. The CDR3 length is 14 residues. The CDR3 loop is CASSLSGVQNEQFF. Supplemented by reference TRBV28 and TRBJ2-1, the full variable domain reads DVKVTQSSRYLVKRTGEKVFLECVQDMDHENMFWYRQDPGLGLRLIYFSYDVKMKEKGDIPEGYSVSREKKERFSLILESASTNQTSMYLCASSLSGVQNEQFFGPGTRLTVL.

The CDR3 spells CASSLGGKEQYF. V gene TRBV11-2 combines with J gene TRBJ2-7. This CDR3 is 12 amino acids long. CDR1 and CDR2 from the germline V gene are SGHAT and FQNNGV.

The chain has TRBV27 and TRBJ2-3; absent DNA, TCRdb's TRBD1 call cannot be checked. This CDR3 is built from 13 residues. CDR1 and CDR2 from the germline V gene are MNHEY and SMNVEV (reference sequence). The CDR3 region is CASSWTGADTQYF.

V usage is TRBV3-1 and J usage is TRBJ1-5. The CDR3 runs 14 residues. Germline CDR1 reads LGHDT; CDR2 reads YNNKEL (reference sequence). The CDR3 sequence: CASSQILGNQPQHF.

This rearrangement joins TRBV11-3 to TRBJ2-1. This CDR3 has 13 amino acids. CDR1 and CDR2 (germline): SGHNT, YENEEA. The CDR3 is CASSLVADNEQFF.

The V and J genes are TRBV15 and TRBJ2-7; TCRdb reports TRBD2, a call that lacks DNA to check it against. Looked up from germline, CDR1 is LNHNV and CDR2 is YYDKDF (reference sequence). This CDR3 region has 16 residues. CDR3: CATSREFGGRGFGQYF.

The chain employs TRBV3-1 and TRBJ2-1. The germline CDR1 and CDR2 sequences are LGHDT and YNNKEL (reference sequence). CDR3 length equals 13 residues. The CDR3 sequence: CASSPDLYNEQFF.

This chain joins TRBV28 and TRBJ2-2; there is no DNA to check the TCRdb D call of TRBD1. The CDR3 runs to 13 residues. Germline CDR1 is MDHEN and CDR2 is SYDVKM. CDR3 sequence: CASSLGGRGELFF. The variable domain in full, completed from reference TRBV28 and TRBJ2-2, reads DVKVTQSSRYLVKRTGEKVFLECVQDMDHENMFWYRQDPGLGLRLIYFSYDVKMKEKGDIPEGYSVSREKKERFSLILESASTNQTSMYLCASSLGGRGELFFGEGSRLTVL.

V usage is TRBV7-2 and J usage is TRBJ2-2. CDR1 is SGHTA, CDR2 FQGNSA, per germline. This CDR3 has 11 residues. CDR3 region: CASLYAGELFF.

CDR3 region: CASSLGGGFSNQPQHF. This chain connects TRBV7-9 to TRBJ1-5; the TRBD1 assignment by TCRdb is unverifiable without DNA. The CDR3 has 16 residues. CDR1 and CDR2 from the germline V gene are SEHNR and FQNEAQ (reference sequence).

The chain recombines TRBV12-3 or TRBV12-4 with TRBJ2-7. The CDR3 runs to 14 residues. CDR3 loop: CASSFAGGFYEQYF.

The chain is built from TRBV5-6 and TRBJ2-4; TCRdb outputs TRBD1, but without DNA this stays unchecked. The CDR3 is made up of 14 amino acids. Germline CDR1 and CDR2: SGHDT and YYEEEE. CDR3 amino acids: CASSLVSTGVIQYF.

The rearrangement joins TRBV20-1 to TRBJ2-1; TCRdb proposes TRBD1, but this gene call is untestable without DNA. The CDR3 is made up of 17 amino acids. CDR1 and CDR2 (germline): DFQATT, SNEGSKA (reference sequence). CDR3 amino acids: CSARTTGFGASYNEQFF.

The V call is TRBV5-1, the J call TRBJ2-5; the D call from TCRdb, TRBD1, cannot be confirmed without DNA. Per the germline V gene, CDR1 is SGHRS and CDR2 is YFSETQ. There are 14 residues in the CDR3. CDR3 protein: CASSVPGQGVTQYF.

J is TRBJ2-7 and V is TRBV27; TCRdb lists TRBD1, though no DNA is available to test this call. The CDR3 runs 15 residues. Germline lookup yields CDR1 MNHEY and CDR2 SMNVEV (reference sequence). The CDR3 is CASSLTSGGLYEQYF.

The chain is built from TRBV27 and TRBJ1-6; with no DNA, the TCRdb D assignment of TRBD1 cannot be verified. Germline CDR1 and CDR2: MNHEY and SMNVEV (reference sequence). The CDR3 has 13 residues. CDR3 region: CAVRQGLGSPLHF.

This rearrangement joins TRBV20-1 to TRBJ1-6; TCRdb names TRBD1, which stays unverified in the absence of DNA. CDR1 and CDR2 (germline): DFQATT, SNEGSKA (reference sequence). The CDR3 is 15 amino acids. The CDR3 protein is CSAPLHSSYNSPLHF.

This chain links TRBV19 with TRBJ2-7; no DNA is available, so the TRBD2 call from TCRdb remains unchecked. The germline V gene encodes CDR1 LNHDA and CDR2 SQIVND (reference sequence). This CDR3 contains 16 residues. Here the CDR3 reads CASRGWEEGLSTEQYF.